This T cell receptor (beta chain) was identified in a study of blood T cell repertoires in COVID-19. Study overall: The analysed material was cDNA or gDNA that came from T cells, B-cell-depleted T cells, or PBMCs.

Original processing notes: Amplification of reference gene primers provided the estimated nucleated cell counts. Clones were read by immunoSEQ multiplex PCR, and TCRdb kept only the in-frame ones, dropping some. The D gene and trimming were derived from the DNA, and the V and J assignments and clone size from that table. Found here are some 99,000 clones, about 87% of them singletons; the top ten hold 1.1%. CDR1 and CDR2 from the germline V gene are SGHNT and YYREEE (reference sequence). The CDR3 contains 12 residues. Trimming pared 5 bases from V and 2 bases from J, leaving 7 bases between. The sample comprised peripheral blood. The TCR was taken from a human donor in a cohort sampled during active COVID-19. This chain links TRBV5-4 with TRBJ2-5, with D possibly matching TRBD1 (6 bases). The CDR3 protein is CASRQGQETQYF. The DNA of the CDR3 is TGTGCCAGCAGGCAGGGGCAAGAGACCCAGTACTTC.